This T cell receptor beta chain was sequenced for a study of circulating CD8 cells and anti-PD-1 response in melanoma. In germline, CDR1 is LNHDA, CDR2 SQIVND (reference sequence). The CDR3 contains 15 residues. This clonotype was counted only a few times. The junction does not match germline at one end; this may be a read error. The QIAseq Immune Repertoire TCR panel built the libraries from approximately 15 ng of total RNA. In TCRdb, the reads were re-called with MiXCR into one record per CDR3 protein. The sample records fewer than 350 distinct CDR3 sequences, about 5.7% being singletons. Four subsets defined by PD-1 and/or TIGIT were sorted from live CD3+CD8+TCRalphabeta+ cells.

V and J are TRBV19 and TRBJ2-1; D uncertain. The source was CD8+ T cells from PBMCs, collected at baseline or after one month of anti-PD-1 therapy (not recorded which). This TCR came from a human donor with melanoma. The CDR3: CASSTSLASYDEQFF. In nucleotides, the CDR3 is TGTGCCAGTAGTACTTCACTGGCCTCCTACGATGAGCAGTTCTTC.